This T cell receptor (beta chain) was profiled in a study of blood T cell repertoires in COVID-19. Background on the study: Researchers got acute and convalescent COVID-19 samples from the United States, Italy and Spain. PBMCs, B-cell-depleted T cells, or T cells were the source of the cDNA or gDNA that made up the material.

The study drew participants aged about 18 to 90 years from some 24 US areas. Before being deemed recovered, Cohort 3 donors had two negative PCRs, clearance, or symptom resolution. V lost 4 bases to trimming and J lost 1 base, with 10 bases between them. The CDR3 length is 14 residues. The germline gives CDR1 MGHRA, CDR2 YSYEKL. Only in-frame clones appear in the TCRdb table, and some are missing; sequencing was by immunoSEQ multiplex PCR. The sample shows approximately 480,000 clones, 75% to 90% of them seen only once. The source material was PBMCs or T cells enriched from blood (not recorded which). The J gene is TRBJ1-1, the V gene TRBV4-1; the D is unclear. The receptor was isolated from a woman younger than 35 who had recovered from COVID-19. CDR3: CASSLSFGNTEAFF. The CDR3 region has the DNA TGCGCCAGCAGCCTAAGTTTCGGGAACACTGAAGCTTTCTTT.